This is a list of T cell receptor beta chains from one sample in a study of post-analysis software for immune sequencing data. TCRdb fed the PCR reads into MiXCR, producing one record per CDR3 protein. The data show approximately 770,000 distinct CDR3 sequences, with about 45% seen just once and just under 5% held by the top ten. Sequenced material: blood. These receptor sequences come from a girl aged 5-17 years with multiple sclerosis. The CDR3 runs from the conserved cysteine through the conserved F or W. A D gene is named only where the DNA matches it firmly. Not all rows give a size; the values are once, few, many and, for expanded clones, a class.

TRBD1	few	TRBV7-2	TRBJ2-7	CASSSGQGAHYLQYF	TGTGCCAGCAGCTCAGGACAGGGGGCTCACTATTTGCAGTACTTC
-	few	TRBV5-1	TRBJ2-1	CASSLDTWDEQFF	TGCGCCAGCAGCCTGGACACTTGGGATGAGCAGTTCTTC
TRBD1	-	TRBV28	TRBJ1-2	CASSAVQGLSGYGYTF	TGTGCCAGCAGTGCCGTACAGGGGCTATCCGGCTATGGCTACACCTTC
-	many	TRBV5-1	TRBJ2-5	CASSLGVQETQYF	TGTGCCAGCAGTTTGGGAGTCCAAGAGACCCAGTACTTC
-	-	TRBV20-1	TRBJ1-2	CSARDIANYGYTF	TGCAGTGCTAGGGACATAGCTAACTATGGCTACACCTTC
TRBD2	-	TRBV10-2	TRBJ2-1	CASRDSGSPYEQFF	TGCGCCAGCAGGGATAGCGGGAGTCCCTATGAGCAGTTCTTC
-	few	TRBV7-6	TRBJ1-1	CASSPMATVMNTEAFF	TGTGCCAGCAGCCCAATGGCGACAGTGATGAACACTGAAGCTTTCTTT
TRBD2	-	TRBV24-1	TRBJ2-1	CATRGGSKGFNEQFF	TGTGCCACCAGGGGGGGGAGTAAGGGATTTAATGAGCAGTTCTTC
-	few	TRBV10-3	TRBJ2-2	CATRGMNTGELFF	TGTGCCACCCGAGGGATGAACACCGGGGAGCTGTTTTTT
-	-	TRBV27	TRBJ2-2	CASSPTPWARRGPNTGELFF	TGTGCCAGCAGTCCTACACCATGGGCAAGGCGGGGCCCGAACACCGGGGAGTTGTTTTTT
-	-	TRBV20-1	TRBJ2-3	CSASQDTDTQYF	TGCAGTGCTAGTCAGGACACAGATACGCAGTATTTT
-	-	TRBV12-3/TRBV12-4	TRBJ2-7	CASSLKHEQYF	TGTGCCAGCAGTTTAAAGCACGAGCAGTACTTC
-	-	TRBV15	TRBJ2-7	CATRGLNYEQYF	TGTGCCACCAGGGGTCTTAACTACGAGCAGTACTTC
-	few	TRBV20-1	TRBJ2-1	CSAPRRDEQFF	TGCAGTGCTCCCAGACGGGATGAGCAGTTCTTC
-	-	TRBV7-3	TRBJ2-5	CASSSAVGETQYF	TGTGCCAGTTCGTCGGCAGTCGGAGAGACCCAGTACTTC
TRBD1	-	TRBV29-1	TRBJ2-7	CSVRPPDRGAYEQYF	TGCAGCGTTAGACCCCCGGACAGGGGCGCCTACGAGCAGTACTTC
-	-	TRBV4-1	TRBJ2-6	CASSQDRDSGANVRTF	TGCGCCAGCAGCCAAGATCGGGACTCTGGGGCCAACGTCCGGACTTTC
-	-	TRBV6-6	TRBJ2-1	CASSYSLQFNEQFF	TGTGCCAGCAGTTACTCGCTTCAGTTTAATGAGCAGTTCTTC
TRBD1	few	TRBV7-2	TRBJ2-3	CASSLNRGRGDTQYF	TGTGCCAGCAGCTTAAACAGGGGGCGCGGAGATACGCAGTATTTT
-	-	TRBV24-1	TRBJ2-5	CATSGVGSQGTQYF	TGTGCCACCAGTGGGGTCGGGAGCCAGGGGACCCAGTACTTC
-	-	TRBV12-3/TRBV12-4	TRBJ1-3	CASTQTRPSGNTIYF	TGTGCCAGCACCCAAACCAGACCCTCTGGAAACACCATATATTTT
-	-	TRBV3-1	TRBJ2-3	CASSQISSGSTDTQYF	TGTGCCAGCAGCCAGATATCTTCGGGGAGCACAGATACGCAGTATTTT
-	-	TRBV7-9	TRBJ2-1	CAMRGLDTNEQFF	TGTGCGATGAGAGGGCTAGACACCAATGAGCAGTTCTTC
-	few	TRBV5-1	TRBJ1-2	CASSLGRDRSDGYTF	TGCGCCAGCAGCTTGGGCCGGGACCGTAGCGATGGCTACACCTTC
-	few	TRBV15	TRBJ2-5	CATSRDPAGIETQYF	TGTGCCACCAGCAGAGATCCGGCAGGGATCGAGACCCAGTACTTC
-	few	TRBV6-5	TRBJ1-5	CAASRGGDQPQHF	TGTGCCGCCTCACGGGGGGGGGATCAGCCCCAGCATTTT
TRBD1	few	TRBV7-6	TRBJ2-5	CASSLHDREETQYF	TGTGCCAGCAGCTTGCATGACAGGGAAGAGACCCAGTACTTC
TRBD2	-	TRBV29-1	TRBJ2-1	CSVVTSGKNNEQFF	TGCAGCGTTGTTACTAGCGGGAAGAACAATGAGCAGTTCTTC
TRBD1	-	TRBV6-6	TRBJ1-1	CASSYLQGETEAFF	TGTGCCAGCAGTTACCTCCAGGGGGAGACTGAAGCTTTCTTT
TRBD2	few	TRBV3-1	TRBJ2-5	CASSTLADQETQYF	TGTGCCAGCAGCACTCTAGCGGACCAAGAGACCCAGTACTTC
-	few	TRBV11-1	TRBJ2-1	CASSLENFYNEQFF	TGTGCCAGCAGCTTAGAGAATTTCTACAATGAGCAGTTCTTC
TRBD2	few	TRBV13	TRBJ2-5	CASSPRTSGTPWETQYF	TGTGCCAGCAGTCCTAGGACTAGCGGGACGCCTTGGGAGACCCAGTACTTC
TRBD2	few	TRBV20-1	TRBJ2-7	CSAPSGRAYEQYF	TGCAGTGCTCCTAGCGGGAGGGCCTACGAGCAGTACTTC
-	-	TRBV12-3/TRBV12-4	TRBJ2-1	CASRVEGGADNEQFF	TGTGCCAGCAGGGTCGAGGGGGGGGCCGACAATGAGCAGTTCTTC
-	-	TRBV15	TRBJ1-2	CATSRGNGYGYTF	TGTGCCACCAGCAGAGGGAACGGCTATGGCTACACCTTC
-	-	TRBV27	TRBJ2-7	CASRVQTGSYEQYF	TGTGCCAGCAGGGTACAAACGGGAAGCTACGAGCAGTACTTC
TRBD2	few	TRBV20-1	TRBJ2-1	CSARKLAGDNEQFF	TGCAGTGCTAGGAAGCTAGCGGGGGACAATGAGCAGTTCTTC
-	few	TRBV20-1	TRBJ2-7	CSAAFEIGNEQYF	TGCAGTGCGGCTTTCGAGATAGGAAACGAGCAGTACTTC
TRBD1	-	TRBV2	TRBJ1-6	CASRPTGEFFYNSPLHF	TGTGCCAGCAGACCTACAGGGGAATTCTTCTATAATTCACCCCTCCACTTT
-	-	TRBV20-1	TRBJ1-1	CSASGLTEAFF	TGCAGTGCTAGTGGGTTAACTGAAGCTTTCTTT
-	-	TRBV7-9	TRBJ2-3	CASSPGGLPKGQYF	TGTGCCAGCAGCCCTGGGGGACTCCCCAAGGGGCAGTATTTT
-	many	TRBV12-3/TRBV12-4	TRBJ1-1	CASRHYKLGEHPTEAFF	TGTGCCAGCAGACACTACAAGCTCGGCGAACACCCCACTGAAGCTTTCTTT
-	-	TRBV6-1	TRBJ1-5	CASSDGETSNQPQHF	TGTGCCAGCAGTGACGGGGAAACTAGCAATCAGCCCCAGCATTTT
-	few	TRBV6-5	TRBJ2-1	CASSTPGREQFF	TGTGCCAGCAGTACCCCGGGGAGGGAGCAGTTCTTC